This T cell receptor beta chain was documented in a study of shared clonotypes between healthy human individuals. At the deep level, the assay was run. Genomic DNA (from each subset) was split evenly across several immunoSEQ plates. Sorted-subset replicate PCR reactions were performed with approximately 190 ng DNA, corresponding to 30,000 or so T cell genomes. TCRdb's table, derived via immunoSEQ multiplex PCR, lists solely in-frame clones and lacks some. This repertoire shows around 700,000 clones, approximately 90% found once; its top ten account for roughly 24%. Naive CD8 cells comprised CD45RO-negative, CCR7-positively selected cells, excluding terminally differentiated effector memory CD45RA+ cells. The donors, healthy adults who were HIV-negative, had experienced no recent acute infections or vaccinations. The J segment lost 3 bases and the V segment lost 1 base, leaving 14 bases of the junction unmatched. CDR3 length: 18 residues. Per the germline V gene, CDR1 is MNHEY and CDR2 is SMNVEV (reference sequence).

Sequencing input: naive CD8+ T cells sorted from blood. This chain connects TRBV27 to TRBJ1-1; TRBD1 matches at 7 bases. The sequence derives from a man younger than 40 in good health. The CDR3 DNA is TGTGCCAGCAGTTTATGGGGGACAGCCTCAACCCCCGACACTGAAGCTTTCTTT. Residues: CASSLWGTASTPDTEAFF.